The 17 T cell receptor beta chains below were found in one sample sequenced in a study of cytomegalovirus exposure and HLA in healthy donors. Both 60 Vbeta primers and 13 Jbeta primers went into the PCR. Using immunoSEQ multiplex PCR, the repertoire was profiled, and TCRdb retains in-frame clones only, with some absent. Seen in this sample are some 200,000 clones; the ten most common clones hold 6.5%. Sequencing was done on a sample of PBMCs. Every receptor here comes from a man aged 25-45 years in good health and CMV-seronegative.

The rearrangement links TRBV6-5 to TRBJ2-7; D unresolved. This CDR3 has 14 residues. Trimming pared 5 bases from V and 1 base from J, leaving 12 bases between. Looked up from germline, CDR1 is MNHEY and CDR2 is SVGAGI. CDR3 bases: TGTGCCAGCAGTCCATCAACAGCATCCTACGAGCAGTACTTC. This gives the protein CASSPSTASYEQYF.

The V gene is TRBV2, the J gene TRBJ2-5, with 7 positions matching TRBD1. The end of the DNA aligns better with TRBJ2-7, so the J call may be wrong. CDR3 length: 14 residues. CDR1 and CDR2 (germline): SNHLY, FYNNEI. The chain's CDR3 is CASRATGNTYEQYF. For the CDR3, the DNA is TGTGCCAGCAGGGCGACAGGGAACACCTACGAGCAGTACTTC.

V and J are TRBV28 and TRBJ2-1; 12 nucleotides agree with TRBD2. CDR1 is MDHEN and CDR2 is SYDVKM in the germline V gene. V lost 3 bases and J lost 5; bases outside the gene matches: 2. This CDR3 region has 15 residues. The DNA of the CDR3 is TGTGCCAGCAGTTTGACTAGCGGGGGAAACAATGAGCAGTTCTTC. Its protein is CASSLTSGGNNEQFF.

The chain employs TRBV19 and TRBJ2-7; possibly TRBD1 for D (5 bases). The germline CDR1 and CDR2 sequences are LNHDA and SQIVND (reference sequence). The CDR3 has 14 residues. Trimming cost V 6 bases and J 0 bases, with 12 bases left between them. The CDR3 sequence: CASSRQRSSYEQYF. As DNA, the CDR3 is TGTGCCAGTAGCCGACAGAGAAGCTCCTACGAGCAGTACTTC.

This chain uses TRBV5-1 with TRBJ1-6; 10 bases line up with TRBD1. V was clipped by 4 bases and J by 7 bases; unmatched bases: 2. Germline values: CDR1 SGHRS, CDR2 YFSETQ. The CDR3 is 14 amino acids. The CDR3 protein is CASSVGQGNSPLHF. The CDR3 DNA sequence: TGCGCCAGCAGCGTGGGACAGGGGAATTCACCCCTCCACTTT.

The genes are TRBV27 and TRBJ1-5; D uncertain. The germline V gene encodes CDR1 MNHEY and CDR2 SMNVEV (reference sequence). V lost 6 bases, J lost 0 bases, and 12 bases lay in between. This CDR3 spans 15 amino acids. The CDR3 reads CASSPAGSSNQPQHF. CDR3 in DNA: TGTGCCAGCAGCCCCGCCGGGTCTAGCAATCAGCCCCAGCATTTT.

This rearrangement joins TRBV5-6 to TRBJ1-5, with D uncertain. Trimming removed 4 bases from V and 0 bases from J, with 8 bases in between. The CDR3 runs to 14 residues. Germline CDR1 is SGHDT and CDR2 is YYEEEE. CDR3 residues: CASSPRNSNQPQHF. The CDR3 nucleotides are TGTGCCAGCAGCCCCAGGAATAGCAATCAGCCCCAGCATTTT.

This rearrangement joins TRBV7-2 to TRBJ2-7; 8 bases are shared with TRBD1. The CDR3 loop spans 12 amino acids. Germline loops: CDR1 SGHTA, CDR2 FQGNSA. V lost 5 bases and J lost 7; bases outside the gene matches: 4. Here the CDR3 reads CASSRQGREQYF. As DNA, the CDR3 is TGTGCCAGCAGCCGACAGGGGCGGGAGCAGTACTTC.

This rearrangement joins TRBV5-1 to TRBJ2-3, with 7 positions matching TRBD1. The V gene end was trimmed by 4 bases and the J gene end by 1 base; junction bases not matched to a gene: 6. This CDR3 contains 15 residues. The germline V gene encodes CDR1 SGHRS and CDR2 YFSETQ. CDR3 coding DNA: TGCGCCAGCAGCCTCGGGCAGGGGGGCACAGATACGCAGTATTTT. Its protein product is CASSLGQGGTDTQYF.

The chain is built from TRBV28 and TRBJ2-7; TRBD2 matches at 10 bases. The CDR3 length is 17 residues. J gave up 1 base and V 6 bases, and 12 bases lay outside the gene matches. Germline lookup yields CDR1 MDHEN and CDR2 SYDVKM. CDR3 residues: CASSLTLAGVRSYEQYF. CDR3 bases: TGTGCCAGCAGCCTTACGCTAGCGGGAGTAAGGTCCTACGAGCAGTACTTC.

Notes on this clone: Compared with germline, one end of the junction differs, possibly owing to a read error. The J gene is TRBJ2-7, the V gene TRBV5-1, with TRBD2 as a possible D gene (5 bases). Germline V CDR1 and CDR2: SGHRS, YFSETQ. CDR3 length: 15 amino acids. The CDR3 bases are TGTGCCAGCAGCTTGGAAGGCGGGTTGGTCTACGAGCAGTACTTC. It yields the protein CASSLEGGLVYEQYF.

V and J are TRBV11-3 and TRBJ1-2; 7 nucleotides align to TRBD1. Germline V gives CDR1 SGHNT, CDR2 YENEEA. After removal of 5 bases from V and 8 bases from J, the junction contained 8 bases not matched to a gene. CDR3 length: 13 residues. CDR3 coding DNA: TGTGCCAGCAGCCCGACAGGGCGTGGGGGCTACACCTTC. It encodes CASSPTGRGGYTF.

As concerns this clone: The sample carries other DNA sequences with the same CDR3. The V call is TRBV7-2, the J call TRBJ2-3, with a tentative D call TRBD2 (6 bases). The CDR3 covers 14 residues. CDR1 is SGHTA, CDR2 FQGNSA, per germline. The V and J ends lost 7 bases and 0 bases respectively, with 11 bases between them. CDR3 nucleotide sequence: TGTGCCAGCACCAAGGGACTCAGCACAGATACGCAGTATTTT. This translates into CASTKGLSTDTQYF.

The rearrangement joins TRBV25-1 to TRBJ2-7; D is possibly TRBD2 (6 bases). The germline V gene encodes CDR1 MGHDK and CDR2 SYGVNS. Trimming removed 0 bases at V and 3 bases at J, with 9 bases between. CDR3 length equals 14 residues. The CDR3 bases are TGTGCCAGCAGTGAATACGGAGGGGACTACGAGCAGTACTTC. Protein product: CASSEYGGDYEQYF.

This chain connects TRBV4-1 to TRBJ2-2, with a tentative D call TRBD1 (6 bases). Germline CDR1 MGHRA, CDR2 YSYEKL. The CDR3 consists of 16 residues. V gave up 1 base and J gave up 1 base, with 10 bases separating them. As DNA, the CDR3 is TGCGCCAGCAGCCAAGCAGGGACATTGAACACCGGGGAGCTGTTTTTT. It encodes CASSQAGTLNTGELFF.

The rearrangement joins TRBV14 to TRBJ2-3; D gene unclear. The length of the CDR3 is 12 residues. CDR1 and CDR2 from the germline V gene are SGHDN and FVKESK. Deletions cut 4 bases from V and 8 bases from J, with 10 bases between. The CDR3 is CASSLGPGTQYF. CDR3 nucleotide sequence: TGTGCCAGCAGCCTCGGCCCGGGTACGCAGTATTTT.

This rearrangement joins TRBV29-1 to TRBJ1-1; possible D gene TRBD1, 6 bases. Germline V gene lookup returns CDR1 SQVTM and CDR2 ANQGSEA. The V and J ends lost 7 bases and 4 bases respectively, with 19 bases between them. CDR3 length: 14 amino acids. The CDR3: CSAHKQGGGTEAFF. CDR3 bases: TGCAGCGCTCACAAGCAAGGGGGTGGCACTGAAGCTTTCTTT.